This T cell receptor beta chain is from a study of blood T cell repertoires in COVID-19. This clone was observed a single time. V was clipped by 4 bases and J by 6 bases, with 13 bases between them. Germline V gene sequence: CDR1 LGHDT, CDR2 YNNKEL (reference sequence). The length of the CDR3 is 15 residues. Ages ranged from about 18 to 89 years, with residence in around 24 US areas. Clinical history reported by participants formed the basis on which cohorts were assigned. Method: immunoSEQ multiplex PCR; TCRdb's copy keeps in-frame clones and lacks some. The sample has a few hundred thousand clones, 80% to 90% seen once.

This TCR was sampled from a woman in her 40s who had been exposed to COVID-19. The sequenced sample consisted of PBMCs or T cells enriched from blood (not recorded which). The V and J genes are TRBV3-1 (or the pseudogene TRBV3-2) and TRBJ1-6, with a tentative D call TRBD1 (5 bases). The CDR3 DNA reads TGTGCCAGCAGCCCCCTGAGGCAGGGTAATTCACCCCTCCACTTT. It translates to CASSPLRQGNSPLHF.